This TCR beta chain was identified in a study of cytomegalovirus exposure and HLA in healthy donors. Study conclusions and caveats: V- and J-gene trimming in TCR beta was tied to a missense DCLRE1C variant by an analysis performed later. The study recorded 150 to 200 TCR beta chains that were cytomegalovirus-associated. Later, an analysis found that common viral pathogens appeared to be linked with several of the most significant clusters.

The V segment lost 1 base and the J segment 1 base; nucleotides outside the gene matches: 7. Germline V CDR1 and CDR2: LNHNV, YYDKDF (reference sequence). The CDR3 extends over 17 amino acids. Primers: 60 Vbeta forward and 13 Jbeta reverse. Sequencing was performed with immunoSEQ multiplex PCR; in TCRdb, only in-frame clones are kept and a portion is missing. The profile shows some 150,000 clones, approximately 80% of them singletons. A remark on this clone: What it recognizes is unknown.

Sequenced material: PBMCs. The chain employs TRBV15 and TRBJ2-7, with 10 bases identical to TRBD1. The TCR originated in a man aged 18 to 30 in good health and CMV-seropositive. CDR3 residues: CATSRGAGTGASYEQYF. DNA of the CDR3: TGTGCCACCAGCAGAGGAGCCGGGACAGGGGCGTCCTACGAGCAGTACTTC. The variable domain in full, with the rest retrieved from reference TRBV15 and TRBJ2-7, is DAMVIQNPRYQVTQFGKPVTLSCSQTLNHNVMYWYQQKSSQAPKLLFHYYDKDFNNEADTPDNFQSRRPNTSFCFLDIRSPGLGDTAMYLCATSRGAGTGASYEQYFGPGTRLTVT.